This passage covers 10 T cell receptor beta chains from one sample sequenced in a study of radiation and T cells in renal cell carcinoma. Data came from immunoSEQ multiplex PCR; TCRdb stores just in-frame clones and leaves some out. This repertoire shows approximately 120,000 clones, 80% to 85% found once; its top ten account for about 2.9%. Described time point: baseline pretreatment blood. The treatment denotes: 15 Gy SBRT to primary tumor, nephrectomy 4 weeks later. The specimen comprised blood, sampled from a patient whose treatment included radiotherapy and nephrectomy. The receptor source for this set is a woman aged 55-69 years with renal cell carcinoma.

This clone was detected a few times. The genes are TRBV2 and TRBJ2-1; D is ambiguous. Per the germline V gene, CDR1 is SNHLY and CDR2 is FYNNEI. The CDR3 sequence is 12 residues long. V was pared by 7 bases and J by 3 bases, with 7 bases between. CDR3 DNA: TGTGCCAGCAAGGAGATCTACAATGAGCAGTTCTTC. It codes for CASKEIYNEQFF. The whole variable domain, remainder taken from reference TRBV2 and TRBJ2-1, is EPEVTQTPSHQVTQMGQEVILRCVPISNHLYFYWYRQILGQKVEFLVSFYNNEISEKSEIFDDQFSVERPDGSNFTLKIRSTKLEDSAMYFCASKEIYNEQFFGPGTRLTVL.

The chain recombines TRBV10-3 with TRBJ1-6; 11 bases are a match to TRBD1. From germline, CDR1 is ENHRY and CDR2 SYGVKD. J was trimmed by 7 bases and V by 6 bases; bases with no gene match: 5. This CDR3 is 15 amino acids long. The CDR3 coding sequence is TGTGCCATCAGATCCGGGACAGGGGGGAATTCACCCCTCCACTTT. It translates to CAIRSGTGGNSPLHF.

In this sample, this clone turned up many times. The chain has TRBV9 and TRBJ1-4; D is unclear. The germline V gene has CDR1 SGDLS and CDR2 YYNGEE. This CDR3 has 15 residues. Trimming left V 1 base short and J 4 bases short, with 11 bases between. CDR3 amino acids: CASSVRPSLNEKLFF. CDR3 nucleotide sequence: TGTGCCAGCAGCGTACGTCCGAGCCTTAATGAAAAACTGTTTTTT.

This clone was detected once. V and J are TRBV6-5 and TRBJ2-7; tentative D call: TRBD1 (6 bases). This CDR3 comprises 13 residues. With 11 bases removed from V and 6 bases from J, the gap between germline ends came to 20 bases. In germline, CDR1 is MNHEY, CDR2 SVGAGI. The CDR3 coding sequence is TGTGCCTGCCACCTAGGGGGAAGGGGCGAGCAGTACTTC. Protein sequence: CACHLGGRGEQYF.

The chain has TRBV7-2 and TRBJ2-2; 8 bases are shared with TRBD1. The V and J ends lost 9 bases and 3 bases, in that order; junction bases with no gene match: 3. The CDR3 spans 13 residues. Germline loops: CDR1 SGHTA, CDR2 FQGNSA. CDR3 sequence reads: CARTGAYTGELFF. CDR3 nucleotides: TGTGCCAGGACAGGGGCCTACACCGGGGAGCTGTTTTTT.

The chain recombines TRBV5-1 with TRBJ2-7, with a possible D match to TRBD2 (6 bases). The CDR3 has 15 amino acids. The V gene's germline CDR1 is SGHRS and CDR2 YFSETQ. Trimming stripped 3 bases from V and 0 bases from J, with 13 bases between. CDR3 nucleotides: TGCGCCAGCAGCTGGGAATGGGACTCCTCCTACGAGCAGTACTTC. It codes for CASSWEWDSSYEQYF.

The chain carries TRBV9 and TRBJ2-3; maybe TRBD2 (6 bases). Germline-derived CDR1 and CDR2 are SGDLS and YYNGEE. This CDR3 region has 15 residues. The V end lost 6 bases, the J end lost 3 bases, and 17 bases lay between the germline ends. CDR3 nucleotide sequence: TGTGCCAGCAACGTCGGGAGTTCGATGACAGATACGCAGTATTTT. Protein product: CASNVGSSMTDTQYF.

The rearrangement uses TRBV18 and TRBJ1-5; D is uncertain. The CDR3 is made up of 14 amino acids. CDR1 KGHSH and CDR2 LQKENI come from the germline V gene. Trimming removed 3 bases from V and 4 bases from J, with 10 bases in between. The CDR3 sequence: CASSPIDTNQPQHF. CDR3 sequence (DNA): TGTGCCAGCTCACCCATAGACACGAATCAGCCCCAGCATTTT.

The rearrangement links TRBV15 to TRBJ2-1, with TRBD2 matching over 9 bases. Germline CDR1 is LNHNV and CDR2 is YYDKDF (reference sequence). J lost 1 base, V lost 5 bases, and 6 bases had no gene match. This CDR3 is built from 16 residues. The CDR3 DNA follows: TGTGCCACCAGCGGGAGAGCGGGAGGTTCCTACAATGAGCAGTTCTTC. It codes for CATSGRAGGSYNEQFF.

J is TRBJ1-1 and V is TRBV5-6; possibly TRBD1 for D (5 bases). CDR1 is SGHDT and CDR2 is YYEEEE in the germline V gene. The V end lost 4 bases, the J end lost 0 bases, and 10 bases lay between the germline ends. The CDR3 runs to 14 residues. The CDR3, as DNA: TGTGCCAGCAGCCAAGGGACGTTGAACACTGAAGCTTTCTTT. This sequence encodes CASSQGTLNTEAFF. The entire variable domain, with the rest obtained from reference TRBV5-6 and TRBJ1-1, is as follows: DAGVTQSPTHLIKTRGQQVTLRCSPKSGHDTVSWYQQALGQGPQFIFQYYEEEERQRGNFPDRFSGHQFPNYSSELNVNALLLGDSALYLCASSQGTLNTEAFFGQGTRLTVV.